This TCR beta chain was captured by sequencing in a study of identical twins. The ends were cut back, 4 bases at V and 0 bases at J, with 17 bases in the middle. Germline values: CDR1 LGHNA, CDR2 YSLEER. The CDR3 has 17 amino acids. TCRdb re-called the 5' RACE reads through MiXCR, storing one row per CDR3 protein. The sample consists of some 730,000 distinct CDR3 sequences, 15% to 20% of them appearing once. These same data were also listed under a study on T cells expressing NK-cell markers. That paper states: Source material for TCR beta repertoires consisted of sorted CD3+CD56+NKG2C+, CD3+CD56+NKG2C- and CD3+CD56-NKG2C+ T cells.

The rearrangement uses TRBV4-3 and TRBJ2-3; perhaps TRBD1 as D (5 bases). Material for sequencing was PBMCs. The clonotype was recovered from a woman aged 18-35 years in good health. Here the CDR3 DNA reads TGCGCCAGCAGCCTTACCAGGGCTGGAACTAGCACAGATACGCAGTATTTT. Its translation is CASSLTRAGTSTDTQYF.